This paragraph reports one T cell receptor (beta chain). This entry comes from a study of OX40 agonist ivuxolimab in advanced cancers. Unmatched junction bases numbered 6, after V lost 6 bases and J lost 1 base. The CDR3 has 14 amino acids. Germline values: CDR1 MGHRA, CDR2 YSYEKL. Sequencing used immunoSEQ multiplex PCR; TCRdb keeps in-frame clones, though not all of them. The profile shows under 100,000 clones, around 83% of them singletons. The sequence derives from an adult with an advanced solid tumor such as melanoma, head and neck, liver or kidney cancer. Source: CD4+ or CD8+ T cells sorted from blood, taken in a trial of the OX40 agonist ivuxolimab. The V gene is TRBV4-1, the J gene TRBJ2-7; 7 bases line up with TRBD1. The CDR3 loop is CASRAAGGSYEQYF. The CDR3 DNA reads as TGCGCCAGCAGAGCAGCAGGGGGATCCTACGAGCAGTACTTC.